Listed below are T cell receptor beta chains from one sample, sequenced in a study of cytomegalovirus exposure and HLA in healthy donors. Clones were read by immunoSEQ multiplex PCR, and TCRdb kept only the in-frame ones, dropping some. The profile covers around 70,000 clones, with approximately 95% appearing a single time and around 3.2% taken by the ten largest. The sample was PBMCs. Receptors were obtained from a young man in good health and CMV-seronegative. Each CDR3 is given with its conserved first and last residue. A D gene is named only where the DNA matches it firmly. Rows give clone size only sometimes, using once, few, many, or a class for an expanded clone.

>TRBD1|.|TRBJ2-2|TRBV6-1
CASSEGQGIVKGSGELFF
TGTGCCAGCAGTGAAGGACAGGGGATAGTTAAAGGGTCCGGGGAGCTGTTTTTT
>.|.|TRBJ1-2|TRBV7-2
CASSNGVGEGYTF
TGTGCCAGCAGCAATGGGGTTGGGGAGGGCTACACCTTC
>TRBD2|.|TRBJ2-7|TRBV7-9
CASSLPKRGGSWEQYF
TGTGCCAGCAGCTTACCCAAGCGGGGGGGTTCCTGGGAGCAGTACTTC
>TRBD1|.|TRBJ1-1|TRBV27
CASKDRINTEAFF
TGTGCCAGCAAGGACAGGATCAACACTGAAGCTTTCTTT
>TRBD1|.|TRBJ2-7|TRBV7-9
CASSYLTGAVEQYF
TGTGCCAGCAGCTACTTGACAGGGGCGGTCGAGCAGTACTTC
>.|.|TRBJ1-5|TRBV2
CASREGISNQPQHF
TGTGCCAGCAGGGAGGGGATTAGCAATCAGCCCCAGCATTTT
>TRBD2|.|TRBJ2-1|TRBV5-1
CASSLAASGGNEQFF
TGCGCCAGCAGCTTGGCGGCTAGCGGGGGTAATGAGCAGTTCTTC
>.|.|TRBJ2-5|TRBV5-1
CASSLDRGLGSQETQYF
TGCGCCAGCAGCTTGGATAGAGGTCTAGGGAGCCAAGAGACCCAGTACTTC
>.|.|TRBJ1-5|TRBV6-1
CASSERRDSNQPQHF
TGTGCCAGCAGTGAACGGAGGGATAGCAATCAGCCCCAGCATTTT
>.|.|TRBJ1-1|TRBV9
CASSGRLTISF
TGTGCCAGCAGCGGCAGACTGACGATTTCGTTT
>.|.|TRBJ2-7|TRBV11-2
CASSDDRALTYEQYF
TGTGCCAGCAGCGACGACAGAGCCTTAACCTACGAGCAGTACTTC
>.|.|TRBJ1-5|TRBV28
CASSLDAIWTARYSNQPQHF
TGTGCCAGCAGTTTAGACGCAATTTGGACAGCTAGATATAGCAATCAGCCCCAGCATTTT
>TRBD2|.|TRBJ2-1|TRBV5-1
CASSLVPIRGGTNEQFF
TGCGCCAGCAGCTTGGTTCCCATACGGGGGGGCACAAATGAGCAGTTCTTC
>.|.|TRBJ2-2|TRBV11-2
CASSLRTEVTGELFF
TGTGCCAGCAGCCTGAGGACAGAGGTTACCGGGGAGCTGTTTTTT
>.|.|TRBJ1-2|TRBV11-2
CASSPSELPGKADYGYTF
TGTGCCAGCAGCCCCTCGGAGCTGCCGGGGAAGGCGGACTATGGCTACACCTTC
>TRBD1|.|TRBJ2-7|TRBV30
CAWGTDISYEQYF
TGTGCCTGGGGGACAGATATCTCCTACGAGCAGTACTTC
>.|.|TRBJ2-3|TRBV2
CASSPPDGTSTDTQYF
TGTGCCAGCAGCCCTCCGGACGGGACTAGCACAGATACGCAGTATTTT
>.|.|TRBJ1-5|TRBV6-5
CASSTGINQPQHF
TGTGCCAGCAGCACAGGGATCAATCAGCCCCAGCATTTT
>.|.|TRBJ2-3|TRBV5-6
CASSPPAGRSTDTQYF
TGTGCCAGCAGCCCTCCTGCCGGCAGGTCCACAGATACGCAGTATTTT
>.|.|TRBJ2-1|TRBV10-3
CASQGEAGNNEQFF
TGTGCCTCCCAAGGGGAGGCAGGGAATAATGAGCAGTTCTTC
>.|.|TRBJ2-7|TRBV28
CASIKRRADLEQYF
TGTGCCAGTATAAAACGGAGGGCCGACCTCGAGCAGTACTTC
>.|.|TRBJ2-7|TRBV6-5
CASSFQYEQYF
TGTGCCAGCAGTTTCCAATACGAGCAGTACTTC
>TRBD2|.|TRBJ2-2|TRBV6-6
CASLTSGGAGELFF
TGTGCCAGCCTGACTAGCGGGGGGGCCGGGGAGCTGTTTTTT
>.|.|TRBJ2-7|TRBV5-1
CASSMAGGGEQYF
TGCGCCAGCAGTATGGCAGGGGGAGGCGAGCAGTACTTC
>.|.|TRBJ1-1|TRBV4-2
CASRMGGKFAEAFF
TGTGCCAGCCGTATGGGAGGGAAATTCGCTGAAGCTTTCTTT
>TRBD1|once|TRBJ1-5|TRBV6-1
CASRSQGVHQPQHF
TGTGCCAGCAGGTCCCAGGGGGTTCATCAGCCCCAGCATTTT
>TRBD1|.|TRBJ1-2|TRBV28
CASTQYRGSGGYTF
TGTGCCAGCACCCAGTACAGGGGATCAGGTGGCTACACCTTC
>TRBD1|few|TRBJ1-2|TRBV28
CASSSGTGLSQRGGYTF
TGTGCCAGCAGTTCCGGGACAGGGCTCTCTCAAAGGGGTGGCTACACCTTC
>.|once|TRBJ1-1|TRBV12-5
CASALGANTEAFF
TGTGCTAGTGCCCTGGGGGCGAACACTGAAGCTTTCTTT
>TRBD2|once|TRBJ2-7|TRBV29-1
CSASKGGSYEQYF
TGCAGCGCCTCCAAGGGAGGGTCCTACGAGCAGTACTTC
>.|.|TRBJ1-5|TRBV29-1
CSAERGTLNSRGQPQHF
TGCAGCGCCGAACGGGGTACTCTCAACTCAAGGGGGCAGCCCCAGCATTTT
>TRBD1|.|TRBJ2-7|TRBV19
CASSQTGTGMHEQYF
TGTGCCAGTAGTCAAACCGGGACAGGGATGCACGAGCAGTACTTC
>.|few|TRBJ1-2|TRBV4-1
CASNEEGTSYGYTF
TGCGCCAGCAACGAGGAGGGCACCTCCTATGGCTACACCTTC
>.|.|TRBJ1-5|TRBV7-6
CASSQTTRFGNQPQHF
TGTGCCAGCAGCCAGACTACCCGTTTCGGCAATCAGCCCCAGCATTTT
>TRBD1|.|TRBJ1-4|TRBV15
CATSRLSPGQGNEKLFF
TGTGCCACCAGCAGACTAAGTCCGGGACAGGGCAATGAAAAACTGTTTTTT
>.|.|TRBJ1-4|TRBV4-3
CASSQDGGTGATNEKLFF
TGCGCCAGCAGCCAAGATGGGGGGACGGGAGCAACTAATGAAAAACTGTTTTTT
>TRBD1|.|TRBJ2-5|TRBV5-4
CASSSDRGGRETQYF
TGTGCCAGCAGCTCGGACAGGGGTGGAAGGGAGACCCAGTACTTC
>TRBD2|.|TRBJ2-1|TRBV18
CASSLAGGAYNEQFF
TGTGCCAGCTCCCTAGCGGGGGGGGCCTACAATGAGCAGTTCTTC
>.|.|TRBJ1-4|TRBV11-2
CASSPIYSIGEKLFF
TGTGCCAGCAGCCCCATTTATTCTATCGGTGAAAAACTGTTTTTT
>TRBD2|.|TRBJ2-1|TRBV30
CAWGSAGLASNEQFF
TGTGCCTGGGGTTCCGCGGGACTAGCTTCCAATGAGCAGTTCTTC
>TRBD1|.|TRBJ1-4|TRBV7-2
CASTERQGRGEKLFF
TGTGCCAGCACCGAGAGACAGGGGCGAGGAGAAAAACTGTTTTTT
>.|.|TRBJ1-5|TRBV19
CASSIDSPNQPQHF
TGTGCCAGTAGTATCGACAGCCCCAATCAGCCCCAGCATTTT
>.|.|TRBJ2-7|TRBV7-6
CASSADGGPGEQYF
TGTGCCAGCAGCGCTGACGGGGGACCGGGGGAGCAGTACTTC